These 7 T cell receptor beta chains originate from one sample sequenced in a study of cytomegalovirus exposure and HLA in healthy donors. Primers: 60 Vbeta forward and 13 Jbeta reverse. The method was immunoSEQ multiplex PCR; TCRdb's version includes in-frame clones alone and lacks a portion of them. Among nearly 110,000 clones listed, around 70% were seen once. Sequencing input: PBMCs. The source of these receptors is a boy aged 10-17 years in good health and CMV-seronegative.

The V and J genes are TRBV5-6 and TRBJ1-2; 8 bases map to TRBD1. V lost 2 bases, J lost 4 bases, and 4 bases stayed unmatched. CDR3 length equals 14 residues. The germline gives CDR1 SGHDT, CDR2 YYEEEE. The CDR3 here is CASSLGQGTYGYTF. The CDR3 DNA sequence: TGTGCCAGCAGCTTAGGACAGGGAACCTATGGCTACACCTTC. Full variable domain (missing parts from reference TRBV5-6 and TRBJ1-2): DAGVTQSPTHLIKTRGQQVTLRCSPKSGHDTVSWYQQALGQGPQFIFQYYEEEERQRGNFPDRFSGHQFPNYSSELNVNALLLGDSALYLCASSLGQGTYGYTFGSGTRLTVV.

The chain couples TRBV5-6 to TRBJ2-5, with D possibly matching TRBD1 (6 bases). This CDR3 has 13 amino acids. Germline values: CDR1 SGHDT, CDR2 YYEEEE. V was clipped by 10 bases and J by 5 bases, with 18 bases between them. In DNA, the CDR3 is TGTGCCTCACAGGGTAGGGTAGCGGAGACCCAGTACTTC. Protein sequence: CASQGRVAETQYF.

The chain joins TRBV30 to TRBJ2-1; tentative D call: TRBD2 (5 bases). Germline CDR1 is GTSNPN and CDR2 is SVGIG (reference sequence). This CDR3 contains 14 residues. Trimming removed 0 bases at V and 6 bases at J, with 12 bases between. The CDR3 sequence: CAWSVGGWGNEQFF. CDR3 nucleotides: TGTGCCTGGAGTGTCGGAGGCTGGGGCAATGAGCAGTTCTTC.

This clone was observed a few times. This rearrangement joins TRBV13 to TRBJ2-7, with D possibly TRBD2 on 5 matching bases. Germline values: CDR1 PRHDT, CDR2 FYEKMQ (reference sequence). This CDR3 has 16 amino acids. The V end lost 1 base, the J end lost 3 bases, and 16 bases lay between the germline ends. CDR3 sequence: CASSLVSEGPYYEQYF. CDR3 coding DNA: TGTGCCAGCAGCTTAGTTTCAGAGGGCCCCTACTACGAGCAGTACTTC.

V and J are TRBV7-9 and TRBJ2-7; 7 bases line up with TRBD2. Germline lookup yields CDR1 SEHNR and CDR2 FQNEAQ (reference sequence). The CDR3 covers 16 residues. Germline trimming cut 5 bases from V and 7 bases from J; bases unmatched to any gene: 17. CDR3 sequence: CASSISSGTIETEQYF. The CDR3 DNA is TGTGCCAGCAGCATCAGCTCCGGGACTATCGAAACTGAGCAGTACTTC.

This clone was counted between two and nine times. DNA of the CDR3: TGTGCCAGCAGCCCCGGTGGGGGCCCTAACTACGAGCAGTACTTC. Amino acids: CASSPGGGPNYEQYF. The chain is built from TRBV9 and TRBJ2-7; possibly TRBD1 for D (6 bases). This CDR3 is 15 amino acids long. V was pared by 4 bases and J by 3 bases, with 17 bases between. The V gene's germline CDR1 is SGDLS and CDR2 YYNGEE.

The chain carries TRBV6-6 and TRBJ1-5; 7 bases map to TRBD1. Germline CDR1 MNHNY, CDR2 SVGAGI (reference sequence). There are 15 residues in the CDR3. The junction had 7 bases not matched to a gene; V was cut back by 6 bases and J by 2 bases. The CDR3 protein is CASRPTGPGNQPQHF. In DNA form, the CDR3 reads TGTGCCAGCAGACCGACAGGGCCAGGCAATCAGCCCCAGCATTTT.